The next 16 T cell receptor beta chains were all read from a single sample in a study of tumor-infiltrating lymphocytes in primary liver carcinoma. From around 500 ng of total RNA, TCR beta-specific cDNA was reverse-transcribed using a constant-region primer. Slightly modified ARM-PCR with three nested multiplex PCR rounds yielded TCR beta libraries. The opening two PCR rounds, 10 cycles each, paired TRBV1-TRBV30 forward primers with a C-beta reverse primer. TCRdb re-called the multiplex PCR reads with MiXCR, one entry per CDR3 protein. The data show over 95,000 distinct CDR3 sequences, with more than 65% seen just once and 9.5% to 10% held by the top ten. From roughly 21-30 mg of unsorted bulk tissue, DNA and RNA were co-extracted together. What was sequenced was liver tumor tissue from sampling region 5. Subset described: tumor region T5, tumor centre. Receptor source: a woman in her sixties or seventies with primary liver carcinoma and hepatitis B virus infection.

Concerning this clonotype itself: At one end the junction does not follow the germline gene, possibly because of a read error. This chain links TRBV20-1 with TRBJ1-1; 8 nucleotides match TRBD1. The V gene's germline CDR1 is DFQATT and CDR2 SNEGSKA (reference sequence). The CDR3 contains 12 residues. The CDR3 nucleotides read TGCAGTGCATGGGACAGGAACACTGAAGTTTTCTTT. Encoded protein: CSAWDRNTEVFF.

A note on this clonotype: At one end the junction does not follow the germline gene, possibly because of a read error. The chain combines TRBV20-1 with TRBJ2-3, with 8 bases fitting TRBD2. CDR1 DFQATT and CDR2 SNEGSKA come from the germline V gene (reference sequence). CDR3 length equals 13 residues. CDR3 in amino acids: CSATPGGGGGHHF. The CDR3 bases are TGCAGTGCCACTCCTGGGGGTGGCGGGGGGCATCATTTT.

About this clonotype: The final CDR3 position lacks the conserved phenylalanine or tryptophan, pointing to a likely read error. The chain combines TRBV10-3 with TRBJ2-7; the match to TRBD2 covers 8 bases. Germline V lookup: CDR1 ENHRY, CDR2 SYGVKD. The CDR3 runs 14 residues. The CDR3 sequence is CTISEAGETGEQYL. CDR3 coding DNA: TGTACCATCAGCGAAGCGGGAGAAACTGGCGAGCAGTACCTC.

The rearrangement links TRBV11-3 to TRBJ2-4, with TRBD2 identical over 9 bases. The junction had 16 bases not matched to a gene; V was cut back by 5 bases and J by 5 bases. Germline CDR1 SGHNT, CDR2 YENEEA. This CDR3 contains 18 residues. The DNA of the CDR3 is TGTGCCAGCAGCCCGGCCCTACTTGCGGGAGGGTGGGAAAACATTCAGTACTTC. Protein product: CASSPALLAGGWENIQYF.

Notes on this clonotype: Germline is not matched at one junction end, which may reflect a read error. This chain joins TRBV29-1 and TRBJ2-7; D is undetermined. CDR1 and CDR2 from the germline V gene are SQVTM and ANQGSEA. There are 11 residues in the CDR3. This chain's CDR3 is CGVWWGYEQYF. The CDR3 DNA follows: TGCGGCGTTTGGTGGGGCTACGAGCAGTACTTC.

This clonotype occurred once. The conserved closing phenylalanine or tryptophan is absent in this CDR3, likely reflecting a read error. The limits of the CDR3 on the DNA are not certain, so only TCRdb's listed CDR3 is given. The rearrangement uses TRBV11-3 and TRBJ2-7; the tabulated D call, TRBD2, remains unverified against the DNA. The CDR3 is 14 residues long, counting both termini. Germline CDR1 reads SGHNT; CDR2 reads YENEEA. The CDR3 is CASSLSRREHEPYS.

This clonotype has only a few counts. A much larger clone lies one base from this, so it may be a read error. The chain recombines TRBV5-4 with TRBJ1-1, with TRBD1 matching over 7 bases. V was pared by 7 bases and J by 5 bases, with 11 bases of the junction left unmatched. CDR1 is SGHNT and CDR2 is YYREEE in the germline V gene (reference sequence). The CDR3 loop spans 14 amino acids. The CDR3 DNA sequence: TGTGCCAGCGGCCCCCGACAGGGTAAAACTGAAGCTTTCTTT. Its protein is CASGPRQGKTEAFF.

In this sample, this clonotype turned up once. At one end the junction does not follow the germline gene, possibly because of a read error. J is TRBJ2-7 and V is TRBV5-6; TRBD1 matches at 8 bases. The V gene's germline CDR1 is SGHDT and CDR2 YYEEEE. The CDR3 spans 15 residues. CDR3 amino acids: CASSSPGTGRYERYF. In nucleotides, the CDR3 is TGTGCCAGCAGCTCACCTGGGACAGGCCGCTACGAGCGGTACTTC.

As concerns this clonotype: The junction departs from germline at one end; a sequencing error may be responsible. V usage is TRBV11-2 and J usage is TRBJ2-1, with 9 bases lining up with TRBD1. This CDR3 spans 17 amino acids. Germline CDR1 is SGHAT and CDR2 is FQNNGV. CDR3 amino acids: CASSLAHGQGHRGEQFF. The DNA for the CDR3 is TGTGCCAGCAGTTTAGCCCACGGACAGGGGCACAGGGGTGAGCAGTTCTTC. Full variable domain (remainder filled in from reference TRBV11-2 and TRBJ2-1): EAGVAQSPRYKIIEKRQSVAFWCNPISGHATLYWYQQILGQGPKLLIQFQNNGVVDDSQLPKDRFSAERLKGVDSTLKIQPAKLEDSAVYLCASSLAHGQGHRGEQFFGPGTRLTVL.

Only a few counts were recorded for this clonotype. This chain uses TRBV4-2 with TRBJ2-7; tentatively, D is TRBD2 (5 bases). Looked up from germline, CDR1 is LGHNA and CDR2 is YNFKEQ. The germline V and J ends were trimmed by 7 bases and 6 bases, with 16 bases remaining between them. There are 13 residues in the CDR3. For the CDR3, the DNA is TGTGCCAGCAATCAAGAGCGGCTCGGCGAGCAGTACTTC. Translating it yields CASNQERLGEQYF.

This clonotype was seen more than once but under ten times. A clone one base away is much larger, so this may be a read error. V gene TRBV4-1 combines with J gene TRBJ2-5; 12 nucleotides match TRBD1. The CDR3 has 14 residues. V lost 4 bases and J lost 7; bases outside the gene matches: 4. Germline V gives CDR1 MGHRA, CDR2 YSYEKL. The CDR3: CASSRDRGRGTQYF. Written as DNA, the CDR3 is TGCGCCAGCAGCCGGGACAGGGGGCGAGGGACCCAGTACTTC.

For this clonotype: A junction end diverges from the germline sequence, so it may reflect a read error. This rearrangement joins TRBV5-6 to TRBJ2-3, with 11 bases matching TRBD1. From germline, CDR1 is SGHDT and CDR2 YYEEEE. This CDR3 is 15 amino acids long. The CDR3 DNA follows: TGTGCCAGCAGCTCGGACAGGGGGCCCACAGATGCGCAGTATTTT. Translation: CASSSDRGPTDAQYF.

Ten or more counts support this clonotype. The chain is built from TRBV5-6 and TRBJ1-5; the match to TRBD1 covers 10 bases. Per the germline V gene, CDR1 is SGHDT and CDR2 is YYEEEE. V was pared by 0 bases and J by 3 bases, with 3 bases of the junction left unmatched. This CDR3 is built from 16 residues. The CDR3, as DNA: TGTGCCAGCAGCTTGGCCGGGACAGGGGACAATCAGCCCCAGCATTTT. It translates to CASSLAGTGDNQPQHF.

This clonotype was picked up many times. One junction end disagrees with the germline gene, perhaps due to a read error. The CDR3 region is CNTTKSTGEAWETQYF. In nucleotides, the CDR3 is TGCAACACTACGAAGAGCACTGGTGAAGCTTGGGAGACCCAGTACTTC. This rearrangement joins TRBV14 to TRBJ2-5; D is undetermined. This CDR3 spans 16 amino acids. Germline lookup yields CDR1 SGHDN and CDR2 FVKESK.

Of note for this clonotype: A much more abundant neighbour one base away suggests this may be a read error. The CDR3 end shows no conserved phenylalanine or tryptophan, and so a read error is likely. The chain employs TRBV29-1 and TRBJ2-4, with a weak D call TRBD1 (5 bases). In germline, CDR1 is SQVTM, CDR2 ANQGSEA. V lost 7 bases, J lost 1 base, and 11 bases lay in between. The CDR3 runs 13 residues. CDR3 sequence reads: CSAQGWAKNIQYS. CDR3 nucleotide sequence: TGCAGCGCCCAGGGTTGGGCCAAAAACATTCAGTACTCC.

About this clonotype: A clone one base away is much larger, so this may be a read error. J is TRBJ1-6 and V is TRBV28; perhaps TRBD1 as D (5 bases). This CDR3 is built from 14 residues. CDR1 MDHEN and CDR2 SYDVKM come from the germline V gene. CDR3 sequence: CAISQGSYNSPLHF. The CDR3 bases are TGTGCCATCAGTCAGGGCTCCTATAATTCACCCCTCCACTTT.